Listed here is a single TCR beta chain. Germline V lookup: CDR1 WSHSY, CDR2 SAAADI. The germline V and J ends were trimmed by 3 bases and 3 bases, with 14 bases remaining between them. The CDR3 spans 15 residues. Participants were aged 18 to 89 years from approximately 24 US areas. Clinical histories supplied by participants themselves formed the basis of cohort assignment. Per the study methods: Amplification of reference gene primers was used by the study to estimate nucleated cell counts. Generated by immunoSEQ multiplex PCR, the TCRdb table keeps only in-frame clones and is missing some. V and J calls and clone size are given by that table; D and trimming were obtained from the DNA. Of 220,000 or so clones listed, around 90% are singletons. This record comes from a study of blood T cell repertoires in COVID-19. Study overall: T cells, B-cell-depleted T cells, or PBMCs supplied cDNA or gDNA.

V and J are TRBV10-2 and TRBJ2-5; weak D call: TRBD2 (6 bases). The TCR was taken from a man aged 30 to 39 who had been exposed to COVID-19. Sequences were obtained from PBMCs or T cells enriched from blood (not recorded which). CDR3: CASSDSLEGKETQYF. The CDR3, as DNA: TGCGCCAGCAGTGACTCCTTGGAGGGGAAAGAGACCCAGTACTTC.